The 23 T cell receptor beta chains listed next were all sequenced from one sample in a study of T cell responses to AZD1222 COVID-19 vaccine. Sequencing was performed with immunoSEQ multiplex PCR; in TCRdb, only in-frame clones are kept and a portion is missing. This sample has some 140,000 clones, with approximately 90% found just once. Sequences were derived from peripheral blood, sampled on day 0 of AZD1222 vaccination. The receptors were sampled from an adult in good health.

The V and J genes are TRBV15 and TRBJ1-3, with no clear D. CDR1 is LNHNV and CDR2 is YYDKDF in the germline V gene (reference sequence). The CDR3 is 15 residues long. V was shortened by 0 bases and J by 3 bases, with 9 bases between the two germline ends. CDR3 DNA sequence: TGTGCCACCAGCAGAGATAGAGTAGGTGGAAACACCATATATTTT. It translates to CATSRDRVGGNTIYF.

This chain connects TRBV7-2 to TRBJ2-2; 15 nucleotides match TRBD2. CDR3 length: 19 residues. The ends lost 5 bases at V and 3 bases at J; junction bases unmatched: 10. CDR1 is SGHTA and CDR2 is FQGNSA in the germline V gene. CDR3 bases: TGTGCCAGCAGCCAACGGACTAGCGGGAGGGCCGTCGACACCGGGGAGCTGTTTTTT. Its translation: CASSQRTSGRAVDTGELFF.

The chain's CDR3 is CASSTQQGYGYTF. As DNA, the CDR3 is TGTGCCAGCAGCACACAACAGGGTTATGGCTACACCTTC. V usage is TRBV9 and J usage is TRBJ1-2; TRBD1 is a possible D gene (6 bases). V lost 4 bases, J lost 5 bases, and 12 bases lay in between. The length of the CDR3 is 13 residues. Germline values: CDR1 SGDLS, CDR2 YYNGEE.

In DNA form, the CDR3 reads TGTGCCAGCAGTCTACTTGGGTTACGAAACACCATATATTTT. Translation gives CASSLLGLRNTIYF. V usage is TRBV7-2 and J usage is TRBJ1-3; no reliable D call. V lost 6 bases to trimming and J lost 5 bases, with 14 bases between them. The germline gives CDR1 SGHTA, CDR2 FQGNSA. This CDR3 is 14 amino acids long.

The chain links TRBV19 to TRBJ1-2; no clear D gene. The CDR3 is 14 residues long. V lost 8 bases to trimming and J lost 6 bases, with 19 bases between them. Germline CDR1 and CDR2: LNHDA and SQIVND (reference sequence). CDR3 nucleotides: TGTGCCAGTGGTAGGGCGCGGGCGGGAGATGGCTACACCTTC. It codes for CASGRARAGDGYTF.

The J gene is TRBJ2-3, the V gene TRBV5-6; 8 bases are a match to TRBD2. The CDR3 extends over 16 amino acids. V trimming: 5 bases; J trimming: 0 bases; junction bases outside the gene matches: 8. Germline CDR1 SGHDT, CDR2 YYEEEE. The CDR3 sequence: CASSSSGVSSTDTQYF. The CDR3 bases are TGTGCCAGCAGTAGTAGCGGGGTATCAAGCACAGATACGCAGTATTTT. The variable domain in full, with the rest retrieved from reference TRBV5-6 and TRBJ2-3, is DAGVTQSPTHLIKTRGQQVTLRCSPKSGHDTVSWYQQALGQGPQFIFQYYEEEERQRGNFPDRFSGHQFPNYSSELNVNALLLGDSALYLCASSSSGVSSTDTQYFGPGTRLTVL.

This chain joins TRBV7-2 and TRBJ2-7, with D perhaps assigned TRBD1 or TRBD2 (7 bases each). The CDR3 is made up of 14 amino acids. V lost 4 bases and J 2 bases, leaving 12 bases between the germline ends. Germline V CDR1 and CDR2: SGHTA, FQGNSA. Here the CDR3 reads CASSSGGDAYEQYF. The CDR3 DNA reads as TGTGCCAGCAGCTCAGGGGGGGATGCCTACGAGCAGTACTTC.

This clone was recorded only once. J is TRBJ2-7 and V is TRBV11-3; D is ambiguous. With 8 bases removed from V and 3 bases from J, the gap between germline ends came to 14 bases. CDR1 is SGHNT, CDR2 YENEEA, per germline. CDR3 length: 13 amino acids. The CDR3 sequence: CASSLTLSYEQYF. CDR3 coding DNA: TGTGCCAGCTCATTAACGTTGAGCTACGAGCAGTACTTC.

V gene TRBV29-1 combines with J gene TRBJ1-5; TRBD1 matches at 10 bases. With 6 bases clipped from V and 4 bases from J, the junction kept 6 bases outside the gene matches. Germline V gene data show CDR1 as SQVTM and CDR2 as ANQGSEA. The CDR3 has 14 residues. CDR3 nucleotide sequence: TGCAGCGTGACCGGGACAGGGGTAAATCAGCCCCAGCATTTT. It encodes CSVTGTGVNQPQHF.

The J gene is TRBJ2-1, the V gene TRBV5-1; D possibly corresponds to TRBD1 (5 bases). This CDR3 region has 16 residues. The germline V gene encodes CDR1 SGHRS and CDR2 YFSETQ. Trimming cost V 0 bases and J 6 bases, with 16 bases left between them. The CDR3, as DNA: TGCGCCAGCAGCTTGGCCGCGAGACAGACGTTCAATGAGCAGTTCTTC. Protein: CASSLAARQTFNEQFF.

The chain has TRBV28 and TRBJ1-2; D may be TRBD1 (5 bases). This CDR3 contains 13 residues. CDR1 is MDHEN and CDR2 is SYDVKM in the germline V gene. The V end lost 10 bases, the J end lost 7 bases, and 19 bases lay between the germline ends. The CDR3 loop reads CATHGVLTVGYTF. CDR3 bases: TGTGCCACCCATGGCGTACTGACAGTTGGCTACACCTTC.

The chain recombines TRBV28 with TRBJ1-3; 7 nucleotides agree with TRBD1. The CDR3 sequence is 13 residues long. CDR1 MDHEN and CDR2 SYDVKM come from the germline V gene. V shed 5 bases, J shed 4 bases, and the junction held 2 bases outside the gene matches. For the CDR3, the DNA is TGTGCCAGCAGTCAGACAGGGGGAAACACCATATATTTT. The encoded protein is CASSQTGGNTIYF.

This sequence joins TRBV7-6 and TRBJ1-2, with unresolved D. Trimming took 5 bases from V and 8 from J, leaving 18 bases between them. This CDR3 spans 14 amino acids. The germline CDR1 and CDR2 sequences are SGHVS and FNYEAQ. The CDR3 DNA sequence: TGTGCCAGCAGCGTCCGTCTTCTCGACGGAGGCTACACCTTC. This translates into CASSVRLLDGGYTF.

The chain recombines TRBV4-2 with TRBJ2-1; 7 positions match TRBD1. The germline gives CDR1 LGHNA, CDR2 YNFKEQ. V lost 1 base to trimming and J lost 3 bases; unmatched junction nucleotides: 3. This CDR3 comprises 15 residues. The CDR3 region has the DNA TGTGCCAGCAGCCAAGTCGGGGACAGCTACAATGAGCAGTTCTTC. It yields the protein CASSQVGDSYNEQFF.

The chain combines TRBV24-1 with TRBJ2-3, with 8 bases matching TRBD2. This CDR3 region has 13 residues. Losses at the gene ends were 7 bases for V and 4 bases for J; bases not matched to a gene: 3. In germline, CDR1 is KGHDR, CDR2 SFDVKD. CDR3: CATRAGGSDTQYF. CDR3 nucleotide sequence: TGTGCCACCAGGGCGGGAGGCTCAGATACGCAGTATTTT.

V and J are TRBV5-4 and TRBJ2-5; TRBD2 is a possible D gene (6 bases). This CDR3 comprises 14 residues. V was clipped by 0 bases and J by 5 bases, with 11 bases between them. From germline, CDR1 is SGHNT and CDR2 YYREEE (reference sequence). CDR3 DNA sequence: TGTGCCAGCAGCTTGGGGAGGGGTTGGGAGACCCAGTACTTC. Amino acid sequence: CASSLGRGWETQYF.

The rearrangement joins TRBV19 to TRBJ1-5; unclear D gene. Per germline, CDR1 LNHDA and CDR2 SQIVND (reference sequence). This CDR3 is built from 14 residues. Trimming took off 7 bases at V and 7 bases at J, with 17 bases between the two ends. CDR3 in amino acids: CASTLEGLGQPQHF. For the CDR3, the DNA is TGTGCCAGTACTCTCGAGGGTCTGGGGCAGCCCCAGCATTTT.

The rearrangement uses TRBV28 and TRBJ1-5; TRBD1 might be the D (5 bases). The germline V gene has CDR1 MDHEN and CDR2 SYDVKM. This CDR3 is 14 amino acids long. Between the trimmed V and J ends, which lost 11 bases and 5 bases, there was a span of 19 bases. The CDR3 loop is CAVSTGEIHQPQHF. CDR3 sequence (DNA): TGTGCCGTCTCCACGGGGGAAATTCATCAGCCCCAGCATTTT.

The V and J genes are TRBV5-8 and TRBJ1-2; maybe TRBD1 (5 bases). Germline V CDR1 and CDR2: SGHTS, YDEGEE. The CDR3 sequence is 14 residues long. V was trimmed by 0 bases and J by 4 bases, leaving 10 bases between them. CDR3 amino acids: CASSLGPDTYGYTF. DNA for the CDR3: TGTGCCAGCAGCTTGGGGCCGGACACCTATGGCTACACCTTC.

The chain is built from TRBV10-2 and TRBJ1-4; 7 bases agree with TRBD1. Germline assignment: CDR1 WSHSY and CDR2 SAAADI. V shed 2 bases, J shed 8 bases, and the junction held 11 bases outside the gene matches. This CDR3 is 16 amino acids long. CDR3 DNA sequence: TGCGCCAGCAGTGAGGGGAGACAGGGTGTAAGGGAAAAACTGTTTTTT. This sequence encodes CASSEGRQGVREKLFF.

This clone was observed a single time. The V and J genes are TRBV28 and TRBJ1-1; D remains ambiguous. Trimming stripped 6 bases from V and 0 bases from J, with 8 bases between. This CDR3 is 13 amino acids long. Germline CDR1 and CDR2: MDHEN and SYDVKM. DNA for the CDR3: TGTGCCAGCAGGGGTTTCGTGAACACTGAAGCTTTCTTT. Protein sequence: CASRGFVNTEAFF.

The J gene is TRBJ2-4, the V gene TRBV14; D call uncertain. The V gene lost 0 bases and the J gene lost 0 bases, with 9 bases spanning the gap. Germline V gives CDR1 SGHDN, CDR2 FVKESK. The CDR3 extends over 16 amino acids. The CDR3 DNA follows: TGTGCCAGCAGCCAAGATACTTCTTTAGCCAAAAACATTCAGTACTTC. Amino acid sequence: CASSQDTSLAKNIQYF.

The rearrangement links TRBV2 to TRBJ2-1; tentative D call: TRBD2 (6 bases). V was clipped by 0 bases and J by 3 bases, with 12 bases between them. Per the germline V gene, CDR1 is SNHLY and CDR2 is FYNNEI. The CDR3 sequence is 16 residues long. The CDR3 DNA follows: TGTGCCAGCAGTGAAGCGTTAGCGGAAAACTACAATGAGCAGTTCTTC. The encoded protein is CASSEALAENYNEQFF.